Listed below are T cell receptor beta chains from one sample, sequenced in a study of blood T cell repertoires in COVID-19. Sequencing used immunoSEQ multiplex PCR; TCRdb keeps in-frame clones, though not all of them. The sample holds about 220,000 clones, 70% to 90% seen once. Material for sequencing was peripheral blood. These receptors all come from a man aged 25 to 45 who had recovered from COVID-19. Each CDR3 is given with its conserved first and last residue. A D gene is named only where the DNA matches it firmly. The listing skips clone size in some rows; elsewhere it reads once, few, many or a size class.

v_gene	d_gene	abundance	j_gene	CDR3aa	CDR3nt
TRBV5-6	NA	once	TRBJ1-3	CASSLKRSGNTIYF	TGTGCCAGCAGCTTAAAGCGTTCTGGAAACACCATATATTTT
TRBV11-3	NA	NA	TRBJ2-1	CASSPRVGFDFNDEQFF	TGTGCCAGCAGCCCTAGAGTAGGTTTCGATTTCAACGATGAGCAGTTCTTC
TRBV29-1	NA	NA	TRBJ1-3	CSVVSGPGTGNTIYF	TGCAGCGTTGTATCGGGTCCAGGGACTGGAAACACCATATATTTT
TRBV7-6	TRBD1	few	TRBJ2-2	CASSLVPGTGDGELFF	TGTGCCAGCAGCTTAGTCCCCGGGACAGGGGACGGGGAGCTGTTTTTT
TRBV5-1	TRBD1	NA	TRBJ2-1	CASSPVNRGNYNEQFF	TGCGCCAGCAGCCCCGTCAACAGGGGGAACTACAATGAGCAGTTCTTC
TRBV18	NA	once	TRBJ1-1	CASSPQSDSRDTEAFF	TGTGCCAGCTCACCACAATCAGACAGTCGGGACACTGAAGCTTTCTTT
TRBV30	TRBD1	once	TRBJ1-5	CAWERQGGQPQHF	TGTGCCTGGGAAAGACAGGGGGGTCAGCCCCAGCATTTT
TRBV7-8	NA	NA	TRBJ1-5	CASSIRGGSNQPQHF	TGTGCCAGCAGCATCCGGGGTGGGAGCAATCAGCCCCAGCATTTT
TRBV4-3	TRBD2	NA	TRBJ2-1	CASKQGLAGANEQFF	TGCGCCAGCAAACAGGGACTAGCGGGGGCGAATGAGCAGTTCTTC
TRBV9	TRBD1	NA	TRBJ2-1	CASSVDRGIEQFF	TGTGCCAGCAGCGTCGACAGGGGGATTGAGCAGTTCTTC